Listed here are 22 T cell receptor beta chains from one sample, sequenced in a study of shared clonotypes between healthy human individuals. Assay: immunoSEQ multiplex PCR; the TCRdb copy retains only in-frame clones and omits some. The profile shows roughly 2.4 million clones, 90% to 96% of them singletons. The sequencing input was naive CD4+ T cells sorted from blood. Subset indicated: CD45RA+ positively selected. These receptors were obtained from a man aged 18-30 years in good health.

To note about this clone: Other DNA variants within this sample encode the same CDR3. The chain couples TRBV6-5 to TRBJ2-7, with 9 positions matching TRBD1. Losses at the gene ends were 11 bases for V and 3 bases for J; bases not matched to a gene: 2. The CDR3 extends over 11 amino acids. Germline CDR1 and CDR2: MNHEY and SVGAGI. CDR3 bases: TGTGCCTCGGGACAGGGCTACGAGCAGTACTTC. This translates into CASGQGYEQYF.

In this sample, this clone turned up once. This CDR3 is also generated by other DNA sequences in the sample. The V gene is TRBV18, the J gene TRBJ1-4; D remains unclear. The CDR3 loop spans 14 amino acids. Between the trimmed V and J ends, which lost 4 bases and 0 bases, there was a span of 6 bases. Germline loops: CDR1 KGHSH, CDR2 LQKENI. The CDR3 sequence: CASSHTATNEKLFF. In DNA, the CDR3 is TGTGCCAGCTCACATACTGCAACTAATGAAAAACTGTTTTTT.

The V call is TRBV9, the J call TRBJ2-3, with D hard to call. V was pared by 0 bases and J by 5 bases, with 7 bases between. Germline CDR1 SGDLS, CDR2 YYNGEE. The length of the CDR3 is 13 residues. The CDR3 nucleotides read TGTGCCAGCAGCGTAGAGCCAGGAGATACGCAGTATTTT. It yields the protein CASSVEPGDTQYF.

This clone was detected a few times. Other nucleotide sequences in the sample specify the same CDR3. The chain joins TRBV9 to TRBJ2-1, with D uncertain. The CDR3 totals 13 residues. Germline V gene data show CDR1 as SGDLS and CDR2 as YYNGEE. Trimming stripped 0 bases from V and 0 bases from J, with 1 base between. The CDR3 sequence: CASSVASYNEQFF. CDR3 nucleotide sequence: TGTGCCAGCAGCGTAGCCTCCTACAATGAGCAGTTCTTC.

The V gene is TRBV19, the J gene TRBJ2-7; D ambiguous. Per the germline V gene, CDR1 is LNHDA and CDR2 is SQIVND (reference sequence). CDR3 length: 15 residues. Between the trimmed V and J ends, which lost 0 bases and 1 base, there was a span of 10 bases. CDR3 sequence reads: CASSIDPGRSYEQYF. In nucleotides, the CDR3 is TGTGCCAGTAGTATAGATCCTGGCCGGTCCTACGAGCAGTACTTC.

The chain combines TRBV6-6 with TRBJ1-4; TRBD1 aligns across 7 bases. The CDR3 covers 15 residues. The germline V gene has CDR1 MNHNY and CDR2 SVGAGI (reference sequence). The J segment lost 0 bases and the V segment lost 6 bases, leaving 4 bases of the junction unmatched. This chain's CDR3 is CASRTGQATNEKLFF. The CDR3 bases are TGTGCCAGCAGGACAGGACAGGCAACTAATGAAAAACTGTTTTTT.

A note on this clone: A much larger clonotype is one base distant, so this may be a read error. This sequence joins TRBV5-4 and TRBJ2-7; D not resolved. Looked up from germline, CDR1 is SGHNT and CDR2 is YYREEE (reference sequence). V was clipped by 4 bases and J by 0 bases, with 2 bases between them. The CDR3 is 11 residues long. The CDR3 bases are TGTGCCAGCAGCGACTCCTACGAGCAGTACTTC. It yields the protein CASSDSYEQYF.

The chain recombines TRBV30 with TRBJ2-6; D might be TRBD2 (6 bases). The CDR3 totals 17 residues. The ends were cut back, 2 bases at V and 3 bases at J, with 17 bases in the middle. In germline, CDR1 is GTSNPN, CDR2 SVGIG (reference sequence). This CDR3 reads CAWSRRGNLLGANVLTF. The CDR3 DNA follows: TGTGCCTGGAGTCGGAGGGGAAATCTCCTTGGGGCCAACGTCCTGACTTTC. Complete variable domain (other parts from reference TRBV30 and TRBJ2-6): SQTIHQWPATLVQPVGSPLSLECTVEGTSNPNLYWYRQAAGRGLQLLFYSVGIGQISSEVPQNLSASRPQDRQFILSSKKLLLSDSGFYLCAWSRRGNLLGANVLTFGAGSRLTVL.

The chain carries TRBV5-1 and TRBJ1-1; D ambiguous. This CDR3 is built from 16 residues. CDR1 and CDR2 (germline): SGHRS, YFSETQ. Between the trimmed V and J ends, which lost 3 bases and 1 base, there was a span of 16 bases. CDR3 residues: CASSWGTAAANTEAFF. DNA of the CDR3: TGCGCCAGCAGCTGGGGAACGGCGGCGGCGAACACTGAAGCTTTCTTT.

DNA for the CDR3: TGTGCCTGGAGTGCAGGGGTTAGCTCTGGGGCCAACGTCCTGACTTTC. Protein: CAWSAGVSSGANVLTF. J is TRBJ2-6 and V is TRBV30; D is perhaps TRBD1 (6 bases). CDR1 is GTSNPN and CDR2 is SVGIG in the germline V gene (reference sequence). CDR3 length equals 16 residues. The V and J ends lost 1 base and 0 bases respectively, with 10 bases between them. Combining the CDR3 with reference TRBV30 and TRBJ2-6 gives the whole variable domain SQTIHQWPATLVQPVGSPLSLECTVEGTSNPNLYWYRQAAGRGLQLLFYSVGIGQISSEVPQNLSASRPQDRQFILSSKKLLLSDSGFYLCAWSAGVSSGANVLTFGAGSRLTVL.

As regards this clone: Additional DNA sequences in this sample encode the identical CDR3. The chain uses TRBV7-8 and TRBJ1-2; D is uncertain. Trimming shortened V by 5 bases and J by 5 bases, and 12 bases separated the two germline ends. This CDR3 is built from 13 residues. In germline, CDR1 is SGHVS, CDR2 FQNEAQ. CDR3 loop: CASSLGRSYGYTF. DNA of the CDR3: TGTGCCAGCAGCCTTGGGAGGTCGTATGGCTACACCTTC.

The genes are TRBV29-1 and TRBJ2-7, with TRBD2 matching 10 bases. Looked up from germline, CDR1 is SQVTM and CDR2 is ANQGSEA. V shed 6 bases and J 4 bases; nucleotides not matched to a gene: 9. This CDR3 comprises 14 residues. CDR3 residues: CSVVPGLARYEQYF. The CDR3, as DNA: TGCAGCGTCGTACCGGGACTAGCGAGATACGAGCAGTACTTC.

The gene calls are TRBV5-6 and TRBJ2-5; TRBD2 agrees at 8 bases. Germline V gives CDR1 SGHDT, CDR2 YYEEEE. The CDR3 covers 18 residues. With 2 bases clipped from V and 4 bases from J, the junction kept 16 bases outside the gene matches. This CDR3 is CASSFPGSGRSSSETQYF. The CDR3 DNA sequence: TGTGCCAGCAGCTTCCCCGGGAGCGGGAGATCGTCTTCAGAGACCCAGTACTTC. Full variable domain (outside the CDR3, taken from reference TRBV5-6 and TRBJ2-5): DAGVTQSPTHLIKTRGQQVTLRCSPKSGHDTVSWYQQALGQGPQFIFQYYEEEERQRGNFPDRFSGHQFPNYSSELNVNALLLGDSALYLCASSFPGSGRSSSETQYFGPGTRLLVL.

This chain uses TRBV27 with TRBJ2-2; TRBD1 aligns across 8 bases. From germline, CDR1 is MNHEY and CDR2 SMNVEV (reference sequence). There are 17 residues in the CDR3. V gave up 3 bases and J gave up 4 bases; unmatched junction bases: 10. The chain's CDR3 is CASSLGTRGPGTGELFF. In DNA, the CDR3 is TGTGCCAGCAGTTTGGGGACCAGGGGGCCGGGCACCGGGGAGCTGTTTTTT.

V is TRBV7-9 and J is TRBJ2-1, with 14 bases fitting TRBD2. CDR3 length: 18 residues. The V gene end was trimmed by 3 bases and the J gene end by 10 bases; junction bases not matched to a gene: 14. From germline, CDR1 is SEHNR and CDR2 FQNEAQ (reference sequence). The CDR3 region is CASSFAPLTSGRGVEQFF. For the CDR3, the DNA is TGTGCCAGCAGCTTCGCCCCCCTGACTAGCGGGAGGGGCGTGGAGCAGTTCTTC.

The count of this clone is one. CDR3 region: CASSTTRGGRGQPQHF. CDR3 DNA: TGTGCCAGCAGTACCACCCGTGGGGGGAGAGGGCAGCCCCAGCATTTT. V is TRBV6-6 and J is TRBJ1-5; TRBD1 is a possible D gene (5 bases). Between the trimmed V and J ends, which lost 5 bases and 7 bases, there was a span of 21 bases. This CDR3 region has 16 residues. Germline V gives CDR1 MNHNY, CDR2 SVGAGI (reference sequence).

CDR3 in DNA: TGTGCCAGCCAACCGCAAAAACTAGGGCACACTGAAGCTTTCTTT. Translation gives CASQPQKLGHTEAFF. The V and J genes are TRBV6-5 and TRBJ1-1; no firm D call. V lost 8 bases and J 3 bases, leaving 19 bases between the germline ends. CDR1 is MNHEY and CDR2 is SVGAGI in the germline V gene. The CDR3 is 15 residues long.

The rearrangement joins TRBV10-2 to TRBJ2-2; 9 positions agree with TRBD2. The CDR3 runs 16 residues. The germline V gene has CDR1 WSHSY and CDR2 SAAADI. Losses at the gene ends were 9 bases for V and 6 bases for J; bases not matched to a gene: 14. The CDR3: CASTPFGSGSSGELFF. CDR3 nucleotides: TGCGCCAGTACCCCTTTTGGTAGCGGGAGTTCCGGGGAGCTGTTTTTT.

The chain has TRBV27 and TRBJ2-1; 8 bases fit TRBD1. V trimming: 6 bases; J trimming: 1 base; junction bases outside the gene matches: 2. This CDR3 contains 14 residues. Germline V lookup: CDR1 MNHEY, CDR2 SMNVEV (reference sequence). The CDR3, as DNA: TGTGCCAGCAGAAGGGACAGGTCCTACAATGAGCAGTTCTTC. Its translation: CASRRDRSYNEQFF.

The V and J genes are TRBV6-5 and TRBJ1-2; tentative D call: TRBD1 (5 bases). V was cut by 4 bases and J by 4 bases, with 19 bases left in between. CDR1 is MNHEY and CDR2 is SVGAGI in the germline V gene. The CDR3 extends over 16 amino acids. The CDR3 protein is CASSSTSFPGGYGYTF. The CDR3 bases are TGTGCCAGCAGTTCTACTTCCTTTCCGGGGGGCTATGGCTACACCTTC.

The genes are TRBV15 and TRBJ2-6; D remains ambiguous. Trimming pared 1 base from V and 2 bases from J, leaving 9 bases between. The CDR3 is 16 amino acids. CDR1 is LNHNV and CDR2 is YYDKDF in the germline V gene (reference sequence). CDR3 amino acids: CATSRGDKAGANVLTF. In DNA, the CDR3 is TGTGCCACCAGCAGAGGAGATAAGGCTGGGGCCAACGTCCTGACTTTC.

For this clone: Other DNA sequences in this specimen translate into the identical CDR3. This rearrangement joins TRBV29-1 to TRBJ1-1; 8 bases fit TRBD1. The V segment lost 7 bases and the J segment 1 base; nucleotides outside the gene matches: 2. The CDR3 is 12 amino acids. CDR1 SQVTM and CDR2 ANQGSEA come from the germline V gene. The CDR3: CSAGTGNTEAFF. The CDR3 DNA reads TGCAGCGCTGGGACAGGGAACACTGAAGCTTTCTTT. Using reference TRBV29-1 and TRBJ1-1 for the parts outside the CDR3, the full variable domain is SAVISQKPSRDICQRGTSLTIQCQVDSQVTMMFWYRQQPGQSLTLIATANQGSEATYESGFVIDKFPISRPNLTFSTLTVSNMSPEDSSIYLCSAGTGNTEAFFGQGTRLTVV.